A single sample gave rise to the 7 T cell receptor beta chains below, sequenced in a study of T-cell memory formation after mild COVID-19. In TCRdb, the 5' RACE reads were re-called with MiXCR into one record per CDR3 protein. This table holds about 200,000 distinct CDR3 sequences, around 8.8% found once. Sequencing was done on a sample of PBMCs or a T cell subset sorted from them (not recorded which). All receptors derive from a man younger than 35 who had mild COVID-19 (a few samples of this study predate the infection). Cell type and time point are not known.

V is TRBV6-4 and J is TRBJ2-1; D is uncertain. The germline V and J ends were trimmed by 4 bases and 5 bases, with 9 bases remaining between them. This CDR3 spans 13 amino acids. Germline CDR1 reads MRHNA; CDR2 reads SNTAGT. CDR3 DNA sequence: TGTGCCAGCAGTGTAGGGCTGCACAATGAGCAGTTCTTC. This translates into CASSVGLHNEQFF.

In its sample, this clonotype was seen many times. This chain joins TRBV7-2 and TRBJ2-7; D assignment may be TRBD1 or TRBD2 (5 bases each). Trimming shortened V by 3 bases and J by 9 bases, and 18 bases separated the two germline ends. Germline V gene sequence: CDR1 SGHTA, CDR2 FQGNSA. The CDR3 length is 14 residues. The CDR3 DNA sequence: TGTGCCAGCAGCTTCGAGAGGGGATTTACGATGCAGTACTTC. It codes for CASSFERGFTMQYF.

This clonotype was observed a few times. V and J are TRBV6-2 or TRBV6-3 and TRBJ2-7; tentatively, D is TRBD1 or TRBD2 (5 bases each). Germline assignment: CDR1 MNHEY and CDR2 SVGEGT. The V and J ends lost 2 bases and 6 bases respectively, with 14 bases between them. The CDR3 contains 14 residues. For the CDR3, the DNA is TGTGCCAGCAGTTACGGGGGTAACGGTGCCGAGCAGTACGTC. Protein sequence: CASSYGGNGAEQYV.

The rearrangement uses TRBV25-1 and TRBJ1-2; no definite D call. CDR1 MGHDK and CDR2 SYGVNS come from the germline V gene. V shed 4 bases and J shed 5 bases, with 11 bases lying between them. The CDR3 consists of 13 residues. The CDR3 spells CASSGHGQYGYTF. The DNA for the CDR3 is TGTGCCAGCAGTGGGCACGGGCAGTATGGCTACACCTTC.

V and J are TRBV4-3 and TRBJ2-3, with 9 nucleotides matching TRBD2. The CDR3 loop spans 15 amino acids. The V gene end was trimmed by 0 bases and the J gene end by 9 bases; junction bases not matched to a gene: 7. Germline V gene data show CDR1 as LGHNA and CDR2 as YSLEER. The CDR3 DNA follows: TGCGCCAGCAGCCAAGACGGGACTAGCTATTTCACGCAGTATTTT. As protein: CASSQDGTSYFTQYF.

The chain employs TRBV7-9 and TRBJ1-5; D unclear. Trimming cost V 1 base and J 6 bases, with 7 bases left between them. The CDR3 is made up of 13 amino acids. Germline V lookup: CDR1 SEHNR, CDR2 FQNEAQ (reference sequence). CDR3 coding DNA: TGTGCCAGCAGCTTAGACGGAGTTCAGCCCCAGCATTTT. Translated: CASSLDGVQPQHF.

This chain links TRBV9 with TRBJ1-1; D might be TRBD1 (5 bases). This CDR3 spans 14 amino acids. Trimming took off 4 bases at V and 8 bases at J, with 18 bases between the two ends. Germline lookup yields CDR1 SGDLS and CDR2 YYNGEE. The CDR3 sequence is CASSRGESTLEAFF. The CDR3, as DNA: TGTGCCAGCAGCCGAGGGGAGTCAACCTTAGAAGCTTTCTTT. Drawing the rest from reference TRBV9 and TRBJ1-1, the complete variable domain is DSGVTQTPKHLITATGQRVTLRCSPRSGDLSVYWYQQSLDQGLQFLIQYYNGEERAKGNILERFSAQQFPDLHSELNLSSLELGDSALYFCASSRGESTLEAFFGQGTRLTVV.